One and the same sample provided the 17 T cell receptor beta chains below, sequenced in a study of blood T cell repertoires in COVID-19. Sequenced by immunoSEQ multiplex PCR; TCRdb stores in-frame clones only, minus some. The table shows more than 250,000 clones, with 75% to 90% occurring only once. The sequencing input was peripheral blood. The source of these receptors is a human donor in a cohort sampled during active COVID-19.

The chain links TRBV19 to TRBJ2-5; TRBD1 matches at 7 bases. Per germline, CDR1 LNHDA and CDR2 SQIVND (reference sequence). The V gene end was trimmed by 1 base and the J gene end by 2 bases; junction bases not matched to a gene: 4. CDR3 length equals 15 residues. The CDR3 sequence: CASSIGDRFQETQYF. In DNA, the CDR3 is TGTGCCAGTAGTATAGGGGACAGATTTCAAGAGACCCAGTACTTC.

The chain joins TRBV28 to TRBJ1-2; the D gene is possibly TRBD1 (6 bases). The CDR3 spans 14 residues. CDR1 and CDR2 (germline): MDHEN, SYDVKM. V lost 5 bases and J 2 bases, leaving 12 bases between the germline ends. CDR3 bases: TGTGCCAGCAGTCCCCCCGGACAGAACTATGGCTACACCTTC. This sequence encodes CASSPPGQNYGYTF.

J is TRBJ1-2 and V is TRBV27; D not resolved. CDR1 MNHEY and CDR2 SMNVEV come from the germline V gene (reference sequence). This CDR3 is 13 amino acids long. V was shortened by 2 bases and J by 7 bases, with 11 bases between the two germline ends. The CDR3 nucleotides read TGTGCCAGCAGTTTAAGGTCAGGCCGTGGCTACACCTTC. Translating it yields CASSLRSGRGYTF.

The rearrangement joins TRBV19 to TRBJ2-3; TRBD2 might be the D (6 bases). V lost 3 bases and J 3 bases, leaving 10 bases between the germline ends. CDR1 is LNHDA, CDR2 SQIVND, per germline (reference sequence). This CDR3 has 14 residues. This CDR3 reads CASSMPGRTDTQYF. The CDR3 region has the DNA TGTGCCAGTAGTATGCCCGGGAGAACAGATACGCAGTATTTT.

This chain links TRBV5-1 with TRBJ2-1; 7 nucleotides match TRBD1. The CDR3 covers 15 residues. With 4 bases clipped from V and 0 bases from J, the junction kept 4 bases outside the gene matches. Germline V CDR1 and CDR2: SGHRS, YFSETQ. CDR3 nucleotide sequence: TGCGCCAGCAGCCCTCGACAGGGCTCCTACAATGAGCAGTTCTTC. Protein product: CASSPRQGSYNEQFF.

The CDR3 DNA sequence: TGTGCCAGCAGCTTGGAACAGGGGGATTCTAACCAGTACTTC. Its translation is CASSLEQGDSNQYF. This chain uses TRBV5-5 with TRBJ2-7; 8 bases line up with TRBD1. The V and J ends lost 0 bases and 10 bases, in that order; junction bases with no gene match: 9. Germline V gene lookup returns CDR1 SGHKS and CDR2 YYEKEE (reference sequence). The CDR3 spans 14 residues.

The chain joins TRBV7-8 to TRBJ1-2; 9 nucleotides align to TRBD1. Per the germline V gene, CDR1 is SGHVS and CDR2 is FQNEAQ. This CDR3 contains 16 residues. Trimming took 1 base from V and 2 from J; bases not matched to a gene: 5. The CDR3 loop is CASSLVVGQGNYGYTF. The CDR3, as DNA: TGTGCCAGCAGCTTAGTGGTGGGACAGGGAAACTATGGCTACACCTTC. Supplemented by reference TRBV7-8 and TRBJ1-2, the full variable domain reads GAGVSQSPRYKVAKRGQDVALRCDPISGHVSLFWYQQALGQGPEFLTYFQNEAQLDKSGLPSDRFFAERPEGSVSTLKIQRTQQEDSAVYLCASSLVVGQGNYGYTFGSGTRLTVV.

The chain joins TRBV5-4 to TRBJ1-2, with unresolved D. This CDR3 has 16 amino acids. V was pared by 4 bases and J by 0 bases, with 16 bases between. Per germline, CDR1 SGHNT and CDR2 YYREEE (reference sequence). This CDR3 reads CASSDVNRFTNYGYTF. The CDR3 coding sequence is TGTGCCAGCAGCGACGTCAACAGATTCACTAACTATGGCTACACCTTC. Using reference TRBV5-4 and TRBJ1-2 for the parts outside the CDR3, the full variable domain is ETGVTQSPTHLIKTRGQQVTLRCSSQSGHNTVSWYQQALGQGPQFIFQYYREEENGRGNFPPRFSGLQFPNYSSELNVNALELDDSALYLCASSDVNRFTNYGYTFGSGTRLTVV.

V is TRBV3-1 (or the pseudogene TRBV3-2) and J is TRBJ2-5; 10 positions match TRBD2. After removal of 2 bases from V and 4 bases from J, the junction contained 7 bases not matched to a gene. The CDR3 length is 16 residues. Germline V CDR1 and CDR2: LGHDT, YNNKEL (reference sequence). The CDR3 loop reads CASSQRRPSGGETQYF. CDR3 bases: TGTGCCAGCAGCCAACGTAGACCTAGCGGGGGAGAGACCCAGTACTTC.

The rearrangement joins TRBV27 to TRBJ2-3, with 16 bases identical to TRBD2. V shed 5 bases, J shed 3 bases, and the junction held 8 bases outside the gene matches. Germline assignment: CDR1 MNHEY and CDR2 SMNVEV (reference sequence). The CDR3 contains 18 residues. The CDR3 reads CASSPGLAGGPKTDTQYF. The CDR3 coding sequence is TGTGCCAGCAGTCCGGGACTAGCGGGAGGGCCAAAGACAGATACGCAGTATTTT.

A single count supports this clone. V is TRBV6-5 and J is TRBJ1-2, with D possibly TRBD1 on 6 matching bases. The germline gives CDR1 MNHEY, CDR2 SVGAGI. Trimming cost V 5 bases and J 6 bases, with 16 bases left between them. The CDR3 has 14 residues. The CDR3 coding sequence is TGTGCCAGCAGTAAAAATCCAAACAGGGATGGCTACACCTTC. Translation gives CASSKNPNRDGYTF.

This clone appeared once. V is TRBV7-9 and J is TRBJ2-6; TRBD1 agrees at 9 bases. This CDR3 spans 18 amino acids. Germline CDR1 reads SEHNR; CDR2 reads FQNEAQ (reference sequence). V was pared by 3 bases and J by 2 bases, with 8 bases of the junction left unmatched. The CDR3: CASSFPGQGMAGANVLTF. CDR3 nucleotides: TGTGCCAGCAGCTTTCCGGGACAGGGAATGGCTGGGGCCAACGTCCTGACTTTC.

The J gene is TRBJ2-2, the V gene TRBV7-2; 13 bases agree with TRBD2. This CDR3 has 15 residues. The V and J ends lost 6 bases and 5 bases, in that order; junction bases with no gene match: 3. The germline gives CDR1 SGHTA, CDR2 FQGNSA. The CDR3 nucleotides read TGTGCCAGCAGAGGGGGACTAGCGGGAACCGGGGAGCTGTTTTTT. Translation: CASRGGLAGTGELFF.

V and J are TRBV6-2 or TRBV6-3 and TRBJ2-7; 9 bases line up with TRBD2. Germline V gene sequence: CDR1 MNHEY, CDR2 SVGEGT. The CDR3 covers 19 residues. With 0 bases clipped from V and 5 bases from J, the junction kept 17 bases outside the gene matches. In DNA form, the CDR3 reads TGTGCCAGCAGTTACTCAGGATCTGGGTTTAGCGGGGGATTCGACGAGCAGTACTTC. Its protein is CASSYSGSGFSGGFDEQYF.

The J gene is TRBJ1-6, the V gene TRBV5-6, with 10 bases lining up with TRBD1. Looked up from germline, CDR1 is SGHDT and CDR2 is YYEEEE. V lost 5 bases to trimming and J lost 9 bases; unmatched junction nucleotides: 11. CDR3 length equals 16 residues. Here the CDR3 DNA reads TGTGCCAGCAGTTATTCCGACAGGGGGCTTAGTTCACCCCTCCACTTT. This translates into CASSYSDRGLSSPLHF.

The V gene is TRBV18, the J gene TRBJ1-4, with D possibly matching TRBD1 (5 bases). The CDR3 loop spans 15 amino acids. Trimming stripped 5 bases from V and 6 bases from J, with 16 bases between. Germline values: CDR1 KGHSH, CDR2 LQKENI. CDR3 sequence reads: CASSSRRGSDEKLFF. The CDR3 bases are TGTGCCAGCTCATCCCGCCGGGGGTCTGATGAAAAACTGTTTTTT.

The chain uses TRBV12-3 or TRBV12-4 and TRBJ2-5; D gene ambiguous. V lost 4 bases and J 7 bases, leaving 4 bases between the germline ends. The CDR3 covers 10 residues. In DNA, the CDR3 is TGTGCCAGCAGTTCGGGGACCCAGTACTTC. Translating gives CASSSGTQYF.